These T cell receptor beta chains were read from a single sample in a study of Tregs in tolerant kidney transplant recipients. Profiling relied on immunoSEQ multiplex PCR, and the TCRdb table lists in-frame clones only, not all of them. The sample carries 110,000 or so clones, around 94% recorded once. Sequenced material: CD4+ T cells from blood. Receptors originate from a human donor in good health. Each CDR3 is given without its conserved first and last residue. The order of the fields is V gene, CDR3 protein.

TRBV5-8 | ASSLVWSPSSYNSPLH
TRBV6-5 | ASTPRTSNYGYT
TRBV18 | ASSPIQDRNEQY
TRBV13 | ASSLTGKTYNEQF
TRBV19 | ASSGRGYYNEQF
TRBV11-2 | ASSFGSGTDTQY
TRBV4-2 | ASSQDIGGRLPSWITANTGELF
TRBV19 | ASSMSFAGGKTGELF
TRBV21-1 | AGGLCLRWGHSGSGELF
TRBV27 | ASSYTGNTGELF
TRBV7-9 | ASRSDGTYGYT
TRBV5-1 | ASSLGEGWGTEAF
TRBV6-5 | ASSLYRGNEKLF
TRBV11-2 | ASSRGAGYT
TRBV5-1 | ASSPQASGSRADTQY
TRBV6-5 | ASRTFDRGYGYT